The present T cell receptor beta chain was sequenced within a study of Ad26.COV2.S vaccination and SARS-CoV-2 variants. On this clone itself: The antigen is unknown.

This CDR3 is 15 amino acids long. Germline loops: CDR1 MNHNY, CDR2 SVGAGI (reference sequence). V trimming: 8 bases; J trimming: 1 base; junction bases outside the gene matches: 7. The treatment denotes: some 20 received Ad26.COV2.S at low or high dose, single or two shots; roughly five received placebo; per-sample allocation not given. Samples analyzed were those drawn on day 63 after the first vaccine or placebo injection. Study-level points and caveats: Breadth, reportedly substantial, characterized the spike-specific CD8+ and CD4+ T cell responses after vaccination.

The table came from immunoSEQ multiplex PCR; TCRdb's copy has only in-frame clones and leaves some out. Of nearly 400,000 clones in the sample, approximately 90% were seen once. The source material was peripheral blood, sampled in a trial of Ad26.COV2.S vaccine versus placebo. The source of this sequence is a person aged 18 to 59 who received the Ad26.COV2.S COVID-19 vaccine or a placebo. V and J are TRBV6-6 and TRBJ2-7, with 11 bases fitting TRBD2. The DNA of the CDR3 is TGTGCCAGCCGGCTAGCGGGAGGAGTGTCCTACGAGCAGTACTTC. This gives the protein CASRLAGGVSYEQYF.